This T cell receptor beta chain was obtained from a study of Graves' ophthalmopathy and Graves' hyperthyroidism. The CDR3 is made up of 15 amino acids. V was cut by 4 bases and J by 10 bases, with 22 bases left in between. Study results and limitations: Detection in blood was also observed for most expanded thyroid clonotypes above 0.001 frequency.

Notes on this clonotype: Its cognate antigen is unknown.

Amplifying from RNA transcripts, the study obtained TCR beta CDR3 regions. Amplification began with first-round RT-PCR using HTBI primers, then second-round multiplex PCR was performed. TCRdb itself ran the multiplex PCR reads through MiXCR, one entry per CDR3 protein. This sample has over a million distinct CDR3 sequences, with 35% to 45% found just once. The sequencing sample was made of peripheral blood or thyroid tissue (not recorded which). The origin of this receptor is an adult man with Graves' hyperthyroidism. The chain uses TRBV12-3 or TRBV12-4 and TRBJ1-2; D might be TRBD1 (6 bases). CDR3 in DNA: TGTGCCAGCAGTTCCCTGGAGGAAGGGGGGTTCGACTACACCTTC. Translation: CASSSLEEGGFDYTF.